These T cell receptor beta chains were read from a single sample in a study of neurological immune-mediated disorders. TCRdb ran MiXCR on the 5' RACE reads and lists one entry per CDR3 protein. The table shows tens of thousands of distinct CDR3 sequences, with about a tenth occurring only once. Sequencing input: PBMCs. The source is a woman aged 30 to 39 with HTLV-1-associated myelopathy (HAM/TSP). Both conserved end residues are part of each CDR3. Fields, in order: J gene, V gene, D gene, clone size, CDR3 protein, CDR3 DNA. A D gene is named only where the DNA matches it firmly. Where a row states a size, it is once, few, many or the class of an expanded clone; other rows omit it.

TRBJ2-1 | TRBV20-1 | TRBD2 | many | CSASWGGLFDSSYNEQFF | TGCAGTGCTAGTTGGGGGGGTCTGTTCGATAGCTCCTACAATGAGCAGTTCTTC
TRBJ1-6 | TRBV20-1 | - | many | CSARAAQENSPLHF | TGCAGTGCTAGAGCCGCGCAGGAGAACTCACCCCTCCACTTT
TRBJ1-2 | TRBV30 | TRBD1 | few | CAWEYPGGGYTF | TGTGCCTGGGAATACCCAGGGGGAGGCTACACCTTC
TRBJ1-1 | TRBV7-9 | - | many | CASSTGRGGGAEAFF | TGTGCCAGCAGCACCGGTCGGGGCGGAGGGGCTGAAGCTTTCTTT
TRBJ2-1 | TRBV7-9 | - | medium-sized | CASSLRDRINNEQFF | TGTGCCAGCAGCTTGCGGGACAGAATCAACAATGAGCAGTTCTTC
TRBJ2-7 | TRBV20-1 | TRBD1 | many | CSASRDRGHSYEQYF | TGCAGTGCTAGCAGAGACAGGGGGCATTCGTACGAGCAGTACTTC
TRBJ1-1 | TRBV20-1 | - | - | CSARGSVGFMDTEAFF | TGCAGTGCTAGAGGATCGGTGGGTTTCATGGACACTGAAGCTTTCTTT
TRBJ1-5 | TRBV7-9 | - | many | CASSLVAGGRNQPQHF | TGTGCCAGCAGCTTAGTTGCGGGGGGGCGCAATCAGCCCCAGCATTTT
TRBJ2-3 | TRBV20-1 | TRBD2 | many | CSARSTGGRDTQYF | TGCAGTGCTAGAAGCACGGGGGGAAGAGATACGCAGTATTTT
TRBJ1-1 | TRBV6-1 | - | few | CASSERRPFRNTEAFF | TGTGCCAGCAGTGAACGGCGTCCCTTTCGGAACACTGAAGCTTTCTTT
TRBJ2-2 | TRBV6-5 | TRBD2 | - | CVSSYSWTSGRRGELFF | TGTGTTAGCAGTTACTCTTGGACTAGCGGGAGACGCGGGGAGCTGTTTTTT
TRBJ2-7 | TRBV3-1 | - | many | CASSQNRNSYEQYF | TGTGCCAGCAGTCAAAACAGGAATTCCTACGAGCAGTACTTC
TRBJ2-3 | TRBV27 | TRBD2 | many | CASSLGLAATDTQYF | TGTGCCAGCAGTCTGGGACTAGCGGCCACAGATACGCAGTATTTT
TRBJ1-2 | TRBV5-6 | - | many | CASSRGGFGYTF | TGTGCCAGCAGCCGAGGGGGATTTGGCTACACCTTC
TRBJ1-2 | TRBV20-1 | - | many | CSARVGGGGYTF | TGCAGTGCTAGAGTGGGGGGAGGTGGCTACACCTTC
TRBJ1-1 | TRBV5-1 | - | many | CASSLESLSGAEAFF | TGCGCCAGCAGCTTGGAAAGCCTCTCCGGCGCTGAAGCTTTCTTT
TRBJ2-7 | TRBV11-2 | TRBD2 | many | CASSLNGLAGSSYEQYF | TGTGCCAGCAGCTTAAACGGACTAGCCGGGAGCTCCTACGAGCAGTACTTC
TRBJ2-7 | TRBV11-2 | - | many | CASSLGFLGEQYF | TGTGCCAGCAGCTTGGGTTTTTTGGGGGAGCAGTACTTC
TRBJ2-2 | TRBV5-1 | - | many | CASSLEGFGQELFF | TGCGCCAGCAGCTTGGAGGGTTTCGGACAGGAGCTGTTTTTT
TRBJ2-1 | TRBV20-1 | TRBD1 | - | CSARKAGQGAGARNEQFF | TGCAGTGCTAGAAAAGCGGGACAGGGGGCGGGGGCCCGCAATGAGCAGTTCTTC
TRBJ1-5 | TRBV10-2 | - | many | CASSGGDQPQHF | TGCGCCAGCAGTGGAGGGGATCAGCCCCAGCATTTT
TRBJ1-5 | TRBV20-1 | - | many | CSARDHSRKNQPQHF | TGCAGTGCTAGAGATCACAGCAGAAAGAATCAGCCCCAGCATTTT
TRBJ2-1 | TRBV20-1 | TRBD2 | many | CSARDLAGGQGNEQFF | TGCAGTGCTAGAGACTTAGCGGGGGGGCAAGGCAATGAGCAGTTCTTC
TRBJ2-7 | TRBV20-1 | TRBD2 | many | CSARGWDYYEQYF | TGCAGTGCTAGGGGGTGGGACTACTACGAGCAGTACTTC
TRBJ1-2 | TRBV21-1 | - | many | CASSTGGTF | TGTGCCAGCAGTACCGGGGGCACCTTC
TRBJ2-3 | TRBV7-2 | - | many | CASSHRTDTQYF | TGTGCCAGCAGCCACCGCACAGATACGCAGTATTTT
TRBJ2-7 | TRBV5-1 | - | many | CASSLGQGFGEQYF | TGCGCCAGCAGCTTGGGGCAGGGGTTCGGCGAGCAGTACTTC
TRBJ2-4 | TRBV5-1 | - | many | CASSWTAGPKNIQYF | TGCGCCAGCAGCTGGACCGCCGGGCCCAAAAACATTCAGTACTTC
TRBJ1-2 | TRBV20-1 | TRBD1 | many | CSARGDRVFHGYTF | TGCAGTGCTAGAGGGGACAGGGTTTTCCATGGCTACACCTTC